This T cell receptor beta chain was identified during a study of blood T cell repertoires in COVID-19. Study details: Sites across the United States, Italy and Spain contributed samples from acute and convalescent COVID-19. T cells, B-cell-depleted T cells, or PBMCs provided the cDNA or gDNA that served as material.

Data came from immunoSEQ multiplex PCR; TCRdb stores just in-frame clones and leaves some out. The table shows some 150,000 clones, with roughly 87% occurring only once. The germline V gene has CDR1 LGHDT and CDR2 YNNKEL (reference sequence). The CDR3 is 16 amino acids. With 3 bases clipped from V and 6 bases from J, the junction kept 12 bases outside the gene matches. Sequences were obtained from peripheral blood. The gene calls are TRBV3-1 (or the pseudogene TRBV3-2) and TRBJ2-3, with TRBD2 identical over 7 bases. The receptor's source is a woman aged 55-75 years with active or convalescent COVID-19. This chain's CDR3 is CASSHNIDGGRDTQYF. CDR3 DNA: TGTGCCAGCAGCCACAATATAGACGGGGGGAGGGATACGCAGTATTTT.